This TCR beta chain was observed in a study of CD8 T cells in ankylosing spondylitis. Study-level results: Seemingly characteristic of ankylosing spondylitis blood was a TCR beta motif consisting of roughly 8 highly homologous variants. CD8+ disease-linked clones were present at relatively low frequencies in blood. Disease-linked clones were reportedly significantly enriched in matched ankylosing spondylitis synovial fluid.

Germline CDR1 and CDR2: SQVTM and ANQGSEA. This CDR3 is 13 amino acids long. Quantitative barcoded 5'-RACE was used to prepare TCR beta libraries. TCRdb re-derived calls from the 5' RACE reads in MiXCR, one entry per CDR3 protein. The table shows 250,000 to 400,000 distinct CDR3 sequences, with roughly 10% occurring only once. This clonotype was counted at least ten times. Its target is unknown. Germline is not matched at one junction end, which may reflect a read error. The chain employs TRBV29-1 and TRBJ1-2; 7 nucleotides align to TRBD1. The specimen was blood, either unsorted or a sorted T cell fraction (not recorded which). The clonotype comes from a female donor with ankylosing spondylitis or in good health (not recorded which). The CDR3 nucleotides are TGCAGCGTTGAAGTTGGACAGGACTACGGCTACACCTTC. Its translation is CSVEVGQDYGYTF.